This TCR beta chain was recorded in a study of T cell responses to AZD1222 COVID-19 vaccine. Study-wide results and caveats: Sampling that yielded the repertoires occurred only after the peak T cell response. In a largely white British group with more females than males, clonal diversity was possibly underestimated.

Comment on this clone: The antigen remains undetermined.

The table came from immunoSEQ multiplex PCR; TCRdb's copy has only in-frame clones and leaves some out. Here the sample spans over 75,000 clones, roughly nine tenths being singletons. There are 15 residues in the CDR3. Germline V CDR1 and CDR2: MNHNS, SASEGT. V shed 2 bases and J shed 3 bases, with 14 bases lying between them. This receptor was obtained from an adult who received the AZD1222 COVID-19 vaccine. The starting material was peripheral blood, obtained 28 days after the second AZD1222 dose. The chain is built from TRBV6-1 and TRBJ2-7, with D possibly being TRBD1 or TRBD2 (7 bases each). The CDR3 here is CASSESGGGFYEQYF. CDR3 in DNA: TGTGCCAGCAGTGAATCAGGGGGGGGATTCTACGAGCAGTACTTC.